Shown below are 2 T cell receptor beta chains from a single sample sequenced in a study of chemoradiotherapy in HPV16-positive cancers. Measured with immunoSEQ multiplex PCR; TCRdb has only the in-frame clones, and not every one. The table lists some 5,000 clones, around 72% of them singletons. The sample here was tumor tissue, taken from a patient who underwent chemoradiotherapy. These receptors all stem from a human donor with HPV-associated anogenital cancer.

V is TRBV5-6 and J is TRBJ1-3; D is unclear. CDR1 and CDR2 from the germline V gene are SGHDT and YYEEEE. This CDR3 region has 14 residues. V lost 1 base and J lost 0, with 5 bases in between. The CDR3 sequence: CASSLWFSGNTIYF. In DNA form, the CDR3 reads TGTGCCAGCAGCTTGTGGTTCTCTGGAAACACCATATATTTT.

The rearrangement joins TRBV25-1 to TRBJ2-7; TRBD2 matches 11 bases. After removal of 4 bases from V and 0 bases from J, the junction contained 2 bases not matched to a gene. Germline V gene lookup returns CDR1 MGHDK and CDR2 SYGVNS. The CDR3 has 15 residues. The CDR3 region has the DNA TGTGCCAGCAGTGGGACTAGCGGGCCCTCCTACGAGCAGTACTTC. Protein: CASSGTSGPSYEQYF.